This TCR beta chain derives from a study of cytomegalovirus exposure and HLA in healthy donors. This clone was seen once. The germline V gene has CDR1 SGHAT and CDR2 FQNNGV. The CDR3 loop spans 13 amino acids. Trimming removed 0 bases from V and 5 bases from J; junction bases left unmatched: 0. Use of 60 Vbeta and 13 Jbeta primers characterized the PCR. Data came from immunoSEQ multiplex PCR; TCRdb stores just in-frame clones and leaves some out. The table lists 90,000 to 130,000 clones, just over 75% of them singletons, with roughly 13% in the top ten. The chain uses TRBV11-2 and TRBJ1-1, with 7 bases fitting TRBD1. The specimen was PBMCs. The receptor was isolated from a young man in good health and CMV-seropositive. CDR3 region: CASSLDRGTEAFF. The CDR3 DNA is TGTGCCAGCAGCTTAGACAGGGGGACTGAAGCTTTCTTT.